These 24 T cell receptor beta chains were sequenced from one sample in a study of blood T cell repertoires in COVID-19. Profiled with immunoSEQ multiplex PCR; TCRdb holds only in-frame clones, not every one. Of about 97,000 clones listed, more than 90% are singletons. The sample taken for sequencing was peripheral blood. These receptors were collected from a man between 18 and 35 years old with acute or convalescent COVID-19.

Only a few counts were recorded for this clone. The chain couples TRBV15 to TRBJ1-3, with 7 bases aligning to TRBD1. V lost 2 bases, J lost 0 bases, and 7 bases stayed unmatched. From germline, CDR1 is LNHNV and CDR2 YYDKDF (reference sequence). The CDR3 sequence is 17 residues long. This CDR3 is CATSRREGANSGNTIYF. CDR3 bases: TGTGCCACCAGCAGACGTGAGGGGGCCAACTCTGGAAACACCATATATTTT.

The CDR3 region has the DNA TGTGCCAGCAGCCCCCAGGGATTCGGTGGTGAGCAGTACTTC. Protein: CASSPQGFGGEQYF. The V call is TRBV7-2, the J call TRBJ2-7, with D possibly matching TRBD1 (5 bases). The CDR3 runs 14 residues. Trimming removed 5 bases at V and 7 bases at J, with 18 bases between. Germline V gene sequence: CDR1 SGHTA, CDR2 FQGNSA.

This clone came up once. V gene TRBV30 combines with J gene TRBJ1-1; 9 nucleotides agree with TRBD1. Germline loops: CDR1 GTSNPN, CDR2 SVGIG (reference sequence). The CDR3 is made up of 13 amino acids. V trimming: 3 bases; J trimming: 7 bases; junction bases outside the gene matches: 6. CDR3 amino acids: CAWRQGAAGEAFF. CDR3 DNA: TGTGCCTGGAGACAGGGGGCCGCGGGTGAAGCTTTCTTT.

This clone was counted between two and nine times. V usage is TRBV7-9 and J usage is TRBJ2-5; TRBD1 is a possible D gene (5 bases). This CDR3 contains 12 residues. The germline V gene encodes CDR1 SEHNR and CDR2 FQNEAQ (reference sequence). V lost 10 bases and J 2 bases, leaving 11 bases between the germline ends. In DNA form, the CDR3 reads TGTGCCACTAAGGGGCAGCAAGAGACCCAGTACTTC. Encoded protein: CATKGQQETQYF.

The V call is TRBV5-5, the J call TRBJ1-6; D is uncertain. The CDR3 covers 14 residues. Trimming took 2 bases from V and 1 from J, leaving 4 bases between them. Germline loops: CDR1 SGHKS, CDR2 YYEKEE (reference sequence). The CDR3: CASSLESYNSPLHF. In DNA, the CDR3 is TGTGCCAGCAGCTTAGAGTCCTATAATTCACCCCTCCACTTT.

The V call is TRBV10-3, the J call TRBJ2-1, with a possible D match to TRBD2 (6 bases). The CDR3 is 14 residues long. V was cut by 6 bases and J by 6 bases, with 15 bases left in between. Germline V gene data show CDR1 as ENHRY and CDR2 as SYGVKD. For the CDR3, the DNA is TGTGCCATCAGGCGGGACGCCGCAGGCAATGAGCAGTTCTTC. This translates into CAIRRDAAGNEQFF.

The chain links TRBV2 to TRBJ1-6, with no clear D. CDR1 SNHLY and CDR2 FYNNEI come from the germline V gene. The CDR3 sequence is 16 residues long. Trimming cost V 4 bases and J 0 bases, with 10 bases left between them. Here the CDR3 reads CASSVGSRSYNSPLHF. Here the CDR3 DNA reads TGTGCCAGCAGTGTGGGCAGCCGCTCCTATAATTCACCCCTCCACTTT. Full variable domain (missing parts from reference TRBV2 and TRBJ1-6): EPEVTQTPSHQVTQMGQEVILRCVPISNHLYFYWYRQILGQKVEFLVSFYNNEISEKSEIFDDQFSVERPDGSNFTLKIRSTKLEDSAMYFCASSVGSRSYNSPLHFGNGTRLTVT.

The J gene is TRBJ1-1, the V gene TRBV7-9; D ambiguous. Per germline, CDR1 SEHNR and CDR2 FQNEAQ (reference sequence). The V end was cut by 2 bases, the J end by 3 bases, with 16 bases between. The CDR3 contains 16 residues. CDR3 coding DNA: TGTGCCAGCAGCTTATCTATGCCAGGAGGATACACTGAAGCTTTCTTT. It is translated as CASSLSMPGGYTEAFF.

V is TRBV19 and J is TRBJ1-2, with 11 bases fitting TRBD1. Germline V lookup: CDR1 LNHDA, CDR2 SQIVND (reference sequence). This CDR3 has 20 amino acids. After removal of 7 bases from V and 0 bases from J, the junction contained 19 bases not matched to a gene. The CDR3 DNA is TGTGCCAGTAAAGGGGGGACAGGGGGATTTAAGGACTCGGCTAACTATGGCTACACCTTC. Its translation is CASKGGTGGFKDSANYGYTF.

This chain uses TRBV5-1 with TRBJ1-4; D gene unclear. With 4 bases removed from V and 7 bases from J, the gap between germline ends came to 17 bases. The germline CDR1 and CDR2 sequences are SGHRS and YFSETQ. The CDR3 covers 15 residues. The CDR3 bases are TGCGCCAGCAGCGTAGGGCCGCTGGAGGGTGAAAAACTGTTTTTT. Translation gives CASSVGPLEGEKLFF.

V is TRBV18 and J is TRBJ2-5; TRBD1 matches 9 bases. The germline V gene encodes CDR1 KGHSH and CDR2 LQKENI. V lost 4 bases and J lost 4; bases outside the gene matches: 10. This CDR3 comprises 16 residues. CDR3 sequence: CASSRMGQGGGETQYF. The CDR3 DNA follows: TGTGCCAGCTCACGCATGGGACAGGGAGGTGGAGAGACCCAGTACTTC.

The V and J genes are TRBV4-2 and TRBJ2-7; a possible D gene is TRBD1 (7 bases). Germline lookup yields CDR1 LGHNA and CDR2 YNFKEQ. V was cut by 0 bases and J by 3 bases, with 15 bases left in between. The CDR3 has 16 residues. As DNA, the CDR3 is TGTGCCAGCAGCCAAGATGGGGCAGGGGGGAGCTACGAGCAGTACTTC. Protein sequence: CASSQDGAGGSYEQYF.

This clone has a single count. The chain links TRBV6-5 to TRBJ2-1; 13 nucleotides line up with TRBD2. CDR3 length: 16 amino acids. The ends lost 0 bases at V and 7 bases at J; junction bases unmatched: 3. Germline loops: CDR1 MNHEY, CDR2 SVGAGI. The CDR3 DNA sequence: TGTGCCAGCAGTTACTCCGGGACTAGCGGGAAGAATGAGCAGTTCTTC. Amino acid sequence: CASSYSGTSGKNEQFF.

The chain combines TRBV7-9 with TRBJ1-2, with D hard to call. V gave up 1 base and J gave up 8 bases, with 14 bases separating them. Germline V CDR1 and CDR2: SEHNR, FQNEAQ (reference sequence). CDR3 size: 14 residues. The chain's CDR3 is CASSLGQESGGYTF. The CDR3 DNA is TGTGCCAGCAGCTTAGGGCAGGAAAGTGGCGGCTACACCTTC.

The chain couples TRBV27 to TRBJ1-1; D unresolved. The CDR3 has 15 amino acids. CDR1 and CDR2 (germline): MNHEY, SMNVEV (reference sequence). Trimming removed 2 bases from V and 1 base from J, with 11 bases in between. CDR3 sequence (DNA): TGTGCCAGCAGTTTAAGGCAGGCGGGGAACACTGAAGCTTTCTTT. This translates into CASSLRQAGNTEAFF.

The CDR3 region is CASSAWTSLYNEQFF. For the CDR3, the DNA is TGTGCCAGCAGCGCCTGGACTTCCCTCTACAATGAGCAGTTCTTC. This sequence joins TRBV5-6 and TRBJ2-1, with TRBD2 as a possible D gene (5 bases). V lost 4 bases to trimming and J lost 3 bases, with 14 bases between them. Germline lookup yields CDR1 SGHDT and CDR2 YYEEEE. The CDR3 contains 15 residues.

This chain uses TRBV30 with TRBJ2-1; tentative D call: TRBD1 (5 bases). With 8 bases removed from V and 7 bases from J, the gap between germline ends came to 12 bases. From germline, CDR1 is GTSNPN and CDR2 SVGIG (reference sequence). This CDR3 comprises 11 residues. CDR3 sequence reads: CAGALRNEQFF. In DNA form, the CDR3 reads TGTGCCGGGGCCCTTAGGAATGAGCAGTTCTTC. Full variable domain (rest looked up from reference TRBV30 and TRBJ2-1): SQTIHQWPATLVQPVGSPLSLECTVEGTSNPNLYWYRQAAGRGLQLLFYSVGIGQISSEVPQNLSASRPQDRQFILSSKKLLLSDSGFYLCAGALRNEQFFGPGTRLTVL.

The chain uses TRBV6-5 and TRBJ2-7; 7 bases align to TRBD1. The CDR3 runs to 14 residues. Germline V gene data show CDR1 as MNHEY and CDR2 as SVGAGI. The V gene end was trimmed by 4 bases and the J gene end by 4 bases; junction bases not matched to a gene: 7. Here the CDR3 reads CASSFRTGPYEQYF. CDR3 bases: TGTGCCAGCAGTTTCCGGACAGGACCTTACGAGCAGTACTTC.

The chain is built from TRBV5-8 and TRBJ1-6; 9 nucleotides agree with TRBD1. The CDR3 runs 17 residues. V was pared by 0 bases and J by 8 bases, with 9 bases of the junction left unmatched. Per the germline V gene, CDR1 is SGHTS and CDR2 is YDEGEE. The CDR3 nucleotides read TGTGCCAGCAGCTTGGAATATGGACAGGGGTTCGATTCACCCCTCCACTTT. It specifies CASSLEYGQGFDSPLHF.

The chain couples TRBV18 to TRBJ1-1; the match to TRBD1 covers 11 bases. CDR3 length equals 17 residues. CDR1 and CDR2 (germline): KGHSH, LQKENI. V shed 2 bases and J 1 base; nucleotides not matched to a gene: 6. The CDR3 sequence: CASSPGGQGVENTEAFF. DNA for the CDR3: TGTGCCAGCTCACCAGGGGGACAGGGGGTAGAGAACACTGAAGCTTTCTTT.

The chain links TRBV24-1 to TRBJ2-6, with D possibly matching TRBD1 (5 bases). Trimming shortened V by 2 bases and J by 0 bases, and 16 bases separated the two germline ends. This CDR3 comprises 19 residues. Germline lookup yields CDR1 KGHDR and CDR2 SFDVKD. The CDR3 DNA follows: TGTGCCACCAGTGATTCTTTAAGGGGAATAAGCTCTGGGGCCAACGTCCTGACTTTC. Translation: CATSDSLRGISSGANVLTF.

V gene TRBV7-2 combines with J gene TRBJ2-7, with 9 bases that match TRBD2. CDR1 and CDR2 from the germline V gene are SGHTA and FQGNSA. There are 15 residues in the CDR3. The ends lost 4 bases at V and 5 bases at J; junction bases unmatched: 9. This CDR3 is CASSSPFSGRNEQYF. CDR3 in DNA: TGTGCCAGCAGCTCTCCGTTTAGCGGGAGAAACGAGCAGTACTTC.

The V gene is TRBV20-1, the J gene TRBJ1-1; D uncertain. Per germline, CDR1 DFQATT and CDR2 SNEGSKA (reference sequence). This CDR3 region has 11 residues. The V end lost 5 bases, the J end lost 5 bases, and 9 bases lay between the germline ends. The DNA for the CDR3 is TGCAGTGCTTTATGGGAGACTGAAGCTTTCTTT. This translates into CSALWETEAFF.

The genes are TRBV3-1 (or the pseudogene TRBV3-2) and TRBJ2-5; D remains unclear. Per the germline V gene, CDR1 is LGHDT and CDR2 is YNNKEL (reference sequence). This CDR3 comprises 16 residues. Trimming removed 4 bases at V and 5 bases at J, with 20 bases between. The CDR3 is CASSLGERPVAETQYF. The CDR3 DNA sequence: TGTGCCAGCAGCCTCGGAGAGAGGCCCGTCGCGGAGACCCAGTACTTC.